This T cell receptor beta chain was obtained from a study of post-analysis software for immune sequencing data. Across the study: Both relapsing-remitting and secondary progressive multiple sclerosis featured among the disease courses, as did progressive-relapsing multiple sclerosis.

cDNA libraries for TCR beta contained unique molecular identifiers. TCRdb processed the PCR reads anew with MiXCR; each CDR3 protein has one entry. Here the sample spans around 200,000 distinct CDR3 sequences, 25% to 30% being singletons. Regarding the study as a whole: In patients, about 5 TRBV segments were more frequent than in controls, with TRBV5-6, TRBV5-1 and TRBV20-1 among them. Patients with multiple sclerosis recorded significantly lower normalized Chao1 diversity than controls, the study found.

Looked up from germline, CDR1 is SGDLS and CDR2 is YYNGEE. The CDR3 runs 16 residues. Between the trimmed V and J ends, which lost 0 bases and 7 bases, there was a span of 20 bases. With respect to this clonotype: Antigen: not known.

Material: blood. This receptor was taken from a girl aged 2-17 years with multiple sclerosis. The gene calls are TRBV9 and TRBJ2-7; D is perhaps TRBD2 (5 bases). In nucleotides, the CDR3 is TGTGCCAGCAGCGTAGGAGGAGCGGTAGTTTACAATGAGCAGTACTTC. Amino acid sequence: CASSVGGAVVYNEQYF.